A single sample is the source of the 14 T cell receptor beta chains below, sequenced in a study of technical replicates of blood from a few donors. TCRdb's copy holds only in-frame clones and misses some; the assay was immunoSEQ multiplex PCR. The table records about 90,000 clones, over 90% of them present only once. The sequencing sample was made of T cells isolated from PBMCs. The receptor source for this set is a human donor in good health.

This chain connects TRBV11-3 to TRBJ2-2; D is possibly TRBD2 (5 bases). The CDR3 loop spans 14 amino acids. Trimming took off 4 bases at V and 6 bases at J, with 12 bases between the two ends. Germline CDR1 and CDR2: SGHNT and YENEEA. The CDR3 DNA sequence: TGTGCCAGCAGCTCTCGGGGTGGGGCCGGGGAGCTGTTTTTT. Protein sequence: CASSSRGGAGELFF. Variable domain in full (rest from reference TRBV11-3 and TRBJ2-2): EAGVVQSPRYKIIEKKQPVAFWCNPISGHNTLYWYLQNLGQGPELLIRYENEEAVDDSQLPKDRFSAERLKGVDSTLKIQPAELGDSAVYLCASSSRGGAGELFFGEGSRLTVL.

This chain links TRBV9 with TRBJ2-7; 7 bases map to TRBD1. Germline assignment: CDR1 SGDLS and CDR2 YYNGEE. V lost 3 bases and J lost 3; bases outside the gene matches: 6. CDR3 length: 14 residues. The DNA for the CDR3 is TGTGCCAGCAGCGCCGGGACAGCTCTCTACGAGCAGTACTTC. It is translated as CASSAGTALYEQYF.

This rearrangement joins TRBV5-1 to TRBJ2-2; tentative D call: TRBD1 (5 bases). Germline loops: CDR1 SGHRS, CDR2 YFSETQ. The CDR3 covers 14 residues. V was shortened by 1 base and J by 8 bases, with 12 bases between the two germline ends. CDR3 nucleotide sequence: TGCGCCAGCAGCTTGTTGGCCAGGGTTGGGGAGCTGTTTTTT. Translated: CASSLLARVGELFF.

V is TRBV30 and J is TRBJ1-2, with TRBD1 matching 8 bases. The germline V gene has CDR1 GTSNPN and CDR2 SVGIG (reference sequence). The length of the CDR3 is 10 residues. V was clipped by 8 bases and J by 7 bases; unmatched bases: 3. The CDR3 region is CAGDRGGYTF. CDR3 in DNA: TGTGCCGGTGACAGGGGTGGCTACACCTTC.

This chain joins TRBV9 and TRBJ2-1; 16 nucleotides align to TRBD2. This CDR3 is built from 16 residues. Germline CDR1 and CDR2: SGDLS and YYNGEE. V shed 6 bases and J 7 bases; nucleotides not matched to a gene: 7. In DNA form, the CDR3 reads TGTGCCAGCAATCCGGGACTAGCGGGGGGGAGGAATGAGCAGTTCTTC. It encodes CASNPGLAGGRNEQFF.

The chain recombines TRBV5-6 with TRBJ1-2; 10 nucleotides align to TRBD1. Per the germline V gene, CDR1 is SGHDT and CDR2 is YYEEEE. This CDR3 is 15 amino acids long. Germline trimming cut 1 base from V and 4 bases from J; bases unmatched to any gene: 4. The CDR3 spells CASSLPGQGTYGYTF. CDR3 coding DNA: TGTGCCAGCAGCTTGCCGGGACAGGGGACCTATGGCTACACCTTC. Full variable domain (outside the CDR3, taken from reference TRBV5-6 and TRBJ1-2): DAGVTQSPTHLIKTRGQQVTLRCSPKSGHDTVSWYQQALGQGPQFIFQYYEEEERQRGNFPDRFSGHQFPNYSSELNVNALLLGDSALYLCASSLPGQGTYGYTFGSGTRLTVV.

V gene TRBV7-9 combines with J gene TRBJ2-1, with 11 bases identical to TRBD2. The V gene's germline CDR1 is SEHNR and CDR2 FQNEAQ (reference sequence). This CDR3 is 14 amino acids long. V shed 10 bases and J 8 bases; nucleotides not matched to a gene: 10. The CDR3 DNA follows: TGTGCCACATCCGTTAGCGGGAGGGCTGATGAGCAGTTCTTC. Amino acid sequence: CATSVSGRADEQFF.

The V gene is TRBV2, the J gene TRBJ1-2, with D perhaps matching TRBD1 (5 bases). The CDR3 sequence is 12 residues long. Germline values: CDR1 SNHLY, CDR2 FYNNEI. V lost 10 bases, J lost 8 bases, and 17 bases lay in between. CDR3 residues: CATPIQGLGYTF. In DNA, the CDR3 is TGTGCCACTCCCATCCAGGGCCTAGGCTACACCTTC. Full variable domain (outside the CDR3, taken from reference TRBV2 and TRBJ1-2): EPEVTQTPSHQVTQMGQEVILRCVPISNHLYFYWYRQILGQKVEFLVSFYNNEISEKSEIFDDQFSVERPDGSNFTLKIRSTKLEDSAMYFCATPIQGLGYTFGSGTRLTVV.

The chain has TRBV7-8 and TRBJ1-3, with 7 bases aligning to TRBD1. After removal of 2 bases from V and 0 bases from J, the junction contained 4 bases not matched to a gene. The CDR3 loop spans 16 amino acids. The V gene's germline CDR1 is SGHVS and CDR2 FQNEAQ. The CDR3 DNA reads as TGTGCCAGCAGCTTATCCGGGACAGCCTCTGGAAACACCATATATTTT. Its translation: CASSLSGTASGNTIYF.

V and J are TRBV6-1 and TRBJ2-7; a possible D gene is TRBD2 (5 bases). CDR3 length: 14 residues. Germline CDR1 and CDR2: MNHNS and SASEGT. The CDR3 sequence is CAIRSAAGGYEQYF. The CDR3 DNA reads TGTGCTATACGTTCGGCTGCGGGTGGATACGAGCAGTACTTC.

In this sample, this clone turned up a few times. The V and J genes are TRBV2 and TRBJ1-1; D might be TRBD1 (6 bases). The CDR3 extends over 13 amino acids. The V gene's germline CDR1 is SNHLY and CDR2 FYNNEI. Trimming shortened V by 3 bases and J by 7 bases, and 12 bases separated the two germline ends. The CDR3 DNA sequence: TGTGCCAGCAGTGACAGGGGCCCCCGTGAAGCTTTCTTT. Amino acid sequence: CASSDRGPREAFF.

The J gene is TRBJ2-1, the V gene TRBV5-4; a weak D match, TRBD1 (5 bases). Trimming cost V 5 bases and J 7 bases, with 13 bases left between them. Germline CDR1 is SGHNT and CDR2 is YYREEE (reference sequence). The CDR3 runs 13 residues. CDR3 DNA: TGTGCCAGCAGTACGATTGCAGGGAATGAGCAGTTCTTC. This sequence encodes CASSTIAGNEQFF. Full variable domain (outside the CDR3, taken from reference TRBV5-4 and TRBJ2-1): ETGVTQSPTHLIKTRGQQVTLRCSSQSGHNTVSWYQQALGQGPQFIFQYYREEENGRGNFPPRFSGLQFPNYSSELNVNALELDDSALYLCASSTIAGNEQFFGPGTRLTVL.

V is TRBV2 and J is TRBJ1-2, with D maybe TRBD1 (6 bases). Trimming took off 6 bases at V and 4 bases at J, with 30 bases between the two ends. Germline CDR1 is SNHLY and CDR2 is FYNNEI. This CDR3 is built from 19 residues. In DNA, the CDR3 is TGTGCCAGCAGCGCAGCCCTACTGCTACGGGAGGGGGAGGTCTATGGCTACACCTTC. Its protein product is CASSAALLLREGEVYGYTF.

V and J are TRBV18 and TRBJ2-2; 8 bases match TRBD1. Losses at the gene ends were 0 bases for V and 7 bases for J; bases not matched to a gene: 4. CDR3 size: 15 residues. Germline V CDR1 and CDR2: KGHSH, LQKENI. CDR3 DNA sequence: TGTGCCAGCTCACCACCAGGACAGGGCATCGGGGAGCTGTTTTTT. Translation gives CASSPPGQGIGELFF.